This T cell receptor (beta chain) was captured by sequencing in a study of Ad26.COV2.S vaccination and SARS-CoV-2 variants. Study-wide background: The Ad26.COV2.S arm of the COV1001 trial was where the donor was placed. Recipients of Ad26.COV2.S got it intramuscularly, once or twice 56 days apart.

The treatment: some 19 received Ad26.COV2.S at low or high dose, single or two shots; about five received placebo; per-sample allocation not given. Sampling was done on day 63 after the first vaccine or placebo injection. Repertoires were generated with immunoSEQ multiplex PCR, while TCRdb's copy carries only in-frame clones and drops some. The data hold approximately 300,000 clones, with approximately 80% observed a single time. Trimming at V came to 7 bases and at J to 6 bases, leaving 13 bases not matched to a gene. Germline V lookup: CDR1 SGHNT, CDR2 YENEEA. CDR3 size: 15 residues. Turning to this clone: Its antigen is not known.

Study observations and caveats: Vaccinated and placebo-treated recipients had similar non-spike TCR breadth.

Sequences were derived from peripheral blood, sampled in a trial of Ad26.COV2.S vaccine versus placebo. V and J are TRBV11-3 and TRBJ2-7, with 9 bases matching TRBD1. The receptor was isolated from a person aged 18-60 years who received the Ad26.COV2.S COVID-19 vaccine or a placebo. CDR3 region: CASTKWGQGPSEQYF. DNA for the CDR3: TGTGCCAGCACGAAATGGGGACAGGGTCCTAGCGAGCAGTACTTC.